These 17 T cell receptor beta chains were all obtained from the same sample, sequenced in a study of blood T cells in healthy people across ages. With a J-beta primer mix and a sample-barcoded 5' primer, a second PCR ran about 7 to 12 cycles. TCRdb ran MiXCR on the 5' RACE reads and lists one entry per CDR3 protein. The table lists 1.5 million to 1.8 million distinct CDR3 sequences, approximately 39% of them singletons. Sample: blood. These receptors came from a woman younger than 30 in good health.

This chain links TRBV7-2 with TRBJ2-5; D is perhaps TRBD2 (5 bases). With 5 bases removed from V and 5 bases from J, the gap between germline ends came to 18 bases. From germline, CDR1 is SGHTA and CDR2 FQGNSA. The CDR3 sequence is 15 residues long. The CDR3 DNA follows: TGTGCCAGCAGCGCGGGTTGGGTTAGTCTTGAGACCCAGTACTTC. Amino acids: CASSAGWVSLETQYF.

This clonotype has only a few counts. CDR3 nucleotides: TGTGCCAGCAGCTTTGACTCGGGAACCCAGTACTTC. Its protein is CASSFDSGTQYF. J is TRBJ2-5 and V is TRBV5-5, with a tentative D call TRBD2 (5 bases). The ends were cut back, 2 bases at V and 8 bases at J, with 10 bases in the middle. Germline CDR1 SGHKS, CDR2 YYEKEE (reference sequence). The CDR3 is made up of 12 amino acids. The full variable domain, in which reference TRBV5-5 and TRBJ2-5 provide the parts outside the CDR3, is DAGVTQSPTHLIKTRGQQVTLRCSPISGHKSVSWYQQVLGQGPQFIFQYYEKEERGRGNFPDRFSARQFPNYSSELNVNALLLGDSALYLCASSFDSGTQYFGPGTRLLVL.

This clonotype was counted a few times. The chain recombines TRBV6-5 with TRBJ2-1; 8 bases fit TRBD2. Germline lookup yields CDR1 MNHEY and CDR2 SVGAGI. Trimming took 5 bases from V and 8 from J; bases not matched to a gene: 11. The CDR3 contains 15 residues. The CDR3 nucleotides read TGTGCCAGCAGTCCACTCCAGGCGGGAGGCCATGAGCAGTTCTTC. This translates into CASSPLQAGGHEQFF.

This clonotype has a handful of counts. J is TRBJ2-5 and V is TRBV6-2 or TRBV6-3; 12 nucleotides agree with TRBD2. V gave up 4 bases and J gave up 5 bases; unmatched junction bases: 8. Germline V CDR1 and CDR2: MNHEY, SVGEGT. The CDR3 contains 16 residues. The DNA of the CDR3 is TGTGCCAGCAGTTCGACTAGCGGGAGATCGGGGGAGACCCAGTACTTC. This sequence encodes CASSSTSGRSGETQYF.

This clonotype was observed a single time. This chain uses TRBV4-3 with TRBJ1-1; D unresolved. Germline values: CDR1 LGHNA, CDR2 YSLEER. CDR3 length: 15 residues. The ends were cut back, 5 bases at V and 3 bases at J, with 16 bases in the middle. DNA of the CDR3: TGCGCCAGCAGCAAATCGGACCTTGGAGACACTGAAGCTTTCTTT. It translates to CASSKSDLGDTEAFF.

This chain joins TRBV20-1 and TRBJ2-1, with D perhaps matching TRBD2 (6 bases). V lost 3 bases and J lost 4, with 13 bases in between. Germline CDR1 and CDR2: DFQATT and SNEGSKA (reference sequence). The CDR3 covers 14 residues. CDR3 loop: CSASLADGYNEQFF. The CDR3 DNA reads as TGCAGTGCTAGTTTAGCGGATGGGTACAATGAGCAGTTCTTC.

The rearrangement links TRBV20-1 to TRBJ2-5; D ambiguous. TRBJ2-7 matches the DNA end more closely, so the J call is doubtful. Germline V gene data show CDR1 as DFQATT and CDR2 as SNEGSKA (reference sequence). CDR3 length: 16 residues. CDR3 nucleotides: TGCAGTGCAGGGTCCCACCCTGATCGCCTCTCGGACGAGCAGTACTTC. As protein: CSAGSHPDRLSDEQYF.

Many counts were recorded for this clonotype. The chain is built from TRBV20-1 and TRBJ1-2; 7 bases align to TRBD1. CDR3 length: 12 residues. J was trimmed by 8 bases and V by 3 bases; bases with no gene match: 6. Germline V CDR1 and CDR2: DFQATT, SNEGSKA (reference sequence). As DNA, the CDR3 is TGCAGTGCTAGTCAGGGGGGAAAAGGCTACACCTTC. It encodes CSASQGGKGYTF.

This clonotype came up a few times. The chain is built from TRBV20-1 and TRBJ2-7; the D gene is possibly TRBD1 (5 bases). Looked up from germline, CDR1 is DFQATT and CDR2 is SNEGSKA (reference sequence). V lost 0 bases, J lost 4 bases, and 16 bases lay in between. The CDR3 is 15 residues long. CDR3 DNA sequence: TGCAGTGCTAGAGATCTCACAGGCAACCCGTACGAGCAGTACTTC. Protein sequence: CSARDLTGNPYEQYF.

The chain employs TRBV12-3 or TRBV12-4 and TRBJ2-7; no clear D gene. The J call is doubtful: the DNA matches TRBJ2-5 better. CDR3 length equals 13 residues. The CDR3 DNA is TGTGCCAGCACCAGTTTGGGTCCGGGGACCCAGTACTTC. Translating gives CASTSLGPGTQYF.

The CDR3 spells CASSYAGGRYEQYF. CDR3 nucleotide sequence: TGTGCCAGCAGTTACGCGGGGGGCCGGTACGAGCAGTACTTC. The gene calls are TRBV27 and TRBJ2-7; 8 nucleotides line up with TRBD2. This CDR3 has 14 residues. In germline, CDR1 is MNHEY, CDR2 SMNVEV (reference sequence). Trimming removed 4 bases from V and 4 bases from J; junction bases left unmatched: 6.

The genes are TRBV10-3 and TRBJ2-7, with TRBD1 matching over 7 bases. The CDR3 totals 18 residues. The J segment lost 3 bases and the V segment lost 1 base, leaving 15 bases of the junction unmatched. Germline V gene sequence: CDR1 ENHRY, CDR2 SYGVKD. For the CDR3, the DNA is TGTGCCATCAGTGAGTACTCGGACAGGTCGTCTCTGTTCTACGAGCAGTACTTC. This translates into CAISEYSDRSSLFYEQYF.

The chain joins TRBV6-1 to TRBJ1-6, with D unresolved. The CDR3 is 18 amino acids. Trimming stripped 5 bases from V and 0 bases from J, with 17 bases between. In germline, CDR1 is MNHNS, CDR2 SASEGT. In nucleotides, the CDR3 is TGTGCCAGCAGTCGAGTTCGTATGGGGAGCTCCTATAATTCACCCCTCCACTTT. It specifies CASSRVRMGSSYNSPLHF.

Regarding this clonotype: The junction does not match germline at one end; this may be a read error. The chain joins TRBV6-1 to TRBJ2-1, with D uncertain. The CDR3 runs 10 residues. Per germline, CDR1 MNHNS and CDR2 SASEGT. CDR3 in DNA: TGTGCCAGCAGAGCTGATGAGCAGATCTTC. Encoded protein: CASRADEQIF.

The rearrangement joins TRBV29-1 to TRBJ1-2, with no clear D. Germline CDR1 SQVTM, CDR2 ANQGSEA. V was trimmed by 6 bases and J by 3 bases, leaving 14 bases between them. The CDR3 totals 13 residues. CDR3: CSVGSRLDYGYTF. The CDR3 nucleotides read TGCAGCGTCGGGAGCCGTCTCGACTATGGCTACACCTTC.

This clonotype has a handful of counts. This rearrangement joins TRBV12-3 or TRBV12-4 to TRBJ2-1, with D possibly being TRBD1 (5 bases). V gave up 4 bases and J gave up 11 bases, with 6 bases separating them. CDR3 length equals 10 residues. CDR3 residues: CASSSGKQFF. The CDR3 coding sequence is TGTGCCAGCAGTTCAGGGAAGCAGTTCTTC.

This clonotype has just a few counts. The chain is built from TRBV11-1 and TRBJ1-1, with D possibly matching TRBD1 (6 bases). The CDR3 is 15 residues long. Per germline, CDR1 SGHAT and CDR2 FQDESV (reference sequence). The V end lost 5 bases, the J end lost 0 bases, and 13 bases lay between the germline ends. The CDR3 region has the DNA TGTGCCAGCAGCCCTGGGACACAGATGAACACTGAAGCTTTCTTT. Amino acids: CASSPGTQMNTEAFF.